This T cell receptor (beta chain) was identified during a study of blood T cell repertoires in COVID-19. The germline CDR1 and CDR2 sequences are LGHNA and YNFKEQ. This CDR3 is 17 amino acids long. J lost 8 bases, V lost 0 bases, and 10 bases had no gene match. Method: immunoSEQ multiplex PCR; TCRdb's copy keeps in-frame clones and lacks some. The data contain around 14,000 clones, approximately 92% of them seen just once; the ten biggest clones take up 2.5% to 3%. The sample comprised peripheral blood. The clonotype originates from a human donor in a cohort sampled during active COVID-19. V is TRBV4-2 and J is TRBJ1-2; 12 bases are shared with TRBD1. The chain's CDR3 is CASSQDPGTGGAKGYTF. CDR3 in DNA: TGTGCCAGCAGCCAAGATCCCGGGACAGGGGGCGCGAAAGGCTACACCTTC.